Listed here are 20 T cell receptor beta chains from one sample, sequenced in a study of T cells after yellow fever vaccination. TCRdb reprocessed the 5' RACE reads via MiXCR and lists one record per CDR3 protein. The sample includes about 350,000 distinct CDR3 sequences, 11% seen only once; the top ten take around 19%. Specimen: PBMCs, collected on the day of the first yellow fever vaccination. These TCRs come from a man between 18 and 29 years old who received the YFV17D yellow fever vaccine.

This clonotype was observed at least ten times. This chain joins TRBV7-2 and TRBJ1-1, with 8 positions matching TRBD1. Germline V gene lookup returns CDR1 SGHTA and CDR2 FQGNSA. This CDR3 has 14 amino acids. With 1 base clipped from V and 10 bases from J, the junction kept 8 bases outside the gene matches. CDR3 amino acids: CASSLGRTGLVAFF. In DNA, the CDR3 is TGTGCCAGCAGCTTAGGAAGGACAGGGCTGGTAGCTTTCTTT.

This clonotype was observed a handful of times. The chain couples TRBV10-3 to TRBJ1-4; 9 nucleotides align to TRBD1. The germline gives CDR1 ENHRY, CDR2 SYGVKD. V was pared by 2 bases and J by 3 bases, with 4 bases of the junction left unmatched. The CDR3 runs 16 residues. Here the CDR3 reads CAISEGTGPANEKLFF. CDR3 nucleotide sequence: TGTGCCATCAGTGAGGGGACAGGGCCAGCTAATGAAAAACTGTTTTTT.

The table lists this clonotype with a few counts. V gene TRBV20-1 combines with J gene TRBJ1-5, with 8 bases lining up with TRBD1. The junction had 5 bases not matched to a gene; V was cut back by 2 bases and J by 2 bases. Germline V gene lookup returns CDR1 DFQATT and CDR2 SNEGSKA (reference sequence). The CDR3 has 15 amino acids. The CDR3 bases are TGCAGTGCTAGACAAGACAGGGGTCGCAATCAGCCCCAGCATTTT. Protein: CSARQDRGRNQPQHF.

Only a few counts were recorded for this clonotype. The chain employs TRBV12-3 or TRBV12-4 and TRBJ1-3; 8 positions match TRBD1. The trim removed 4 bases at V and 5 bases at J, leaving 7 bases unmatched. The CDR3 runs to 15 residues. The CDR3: CASSSQGAGRNTIYF. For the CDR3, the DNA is TGTGCCAGCAGTTCCCAGGGGGCAGGGAGAAACACCATATATTTT.

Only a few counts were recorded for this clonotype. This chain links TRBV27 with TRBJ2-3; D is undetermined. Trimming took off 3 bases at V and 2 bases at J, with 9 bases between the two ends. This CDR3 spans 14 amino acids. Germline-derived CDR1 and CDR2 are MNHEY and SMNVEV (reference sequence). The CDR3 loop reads CASSFVGSTDTQYF. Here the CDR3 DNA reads TGTGCCAGCAGTTTTGTCGGATCCACAGATACGCAGTATTTT.

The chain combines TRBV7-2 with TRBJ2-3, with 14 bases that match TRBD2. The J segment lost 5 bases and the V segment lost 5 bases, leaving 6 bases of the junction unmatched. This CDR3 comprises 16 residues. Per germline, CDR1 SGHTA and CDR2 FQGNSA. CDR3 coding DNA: TGTGCCAGCAGCCGACTAGCGGGGGGGCCCGGAGATACGCAGTATTTT. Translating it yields CASSRLAGGPGDTQYF.

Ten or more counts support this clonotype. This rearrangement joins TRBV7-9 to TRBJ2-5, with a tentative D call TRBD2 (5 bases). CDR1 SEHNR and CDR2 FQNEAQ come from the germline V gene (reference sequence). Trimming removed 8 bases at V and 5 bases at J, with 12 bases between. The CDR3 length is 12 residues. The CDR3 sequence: CASSPSGETQYF. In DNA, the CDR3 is TGTGCCAGCTCTCCGTCGGGGGAGACCCAGTACTTC.

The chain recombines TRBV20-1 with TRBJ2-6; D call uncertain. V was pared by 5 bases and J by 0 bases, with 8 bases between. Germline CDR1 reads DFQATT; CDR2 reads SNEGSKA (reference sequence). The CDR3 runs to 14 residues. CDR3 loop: CSAPGPSGANVLTF. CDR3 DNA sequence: TGCAGTGCTCCCGGACCCTCTGGGGCCAACGTCCTGACTTTC.

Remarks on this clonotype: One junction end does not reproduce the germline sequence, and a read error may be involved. The CDR3 DNA follows: TGTGCCAACAGCATCCACCGGGCCAGGGAAGCACAAGAGACCCAGTACTTC. Translating it yields CANSIHRAREAQETQYF. The chain uses TRBV7-9 and TRBJ2-5; a weak D match, TRBD1 (5 bases). The germline V gene has CDR1 SEHNR and CDR2 FQNEAQ (reference sequence). The CDR3 length is 17 residues.

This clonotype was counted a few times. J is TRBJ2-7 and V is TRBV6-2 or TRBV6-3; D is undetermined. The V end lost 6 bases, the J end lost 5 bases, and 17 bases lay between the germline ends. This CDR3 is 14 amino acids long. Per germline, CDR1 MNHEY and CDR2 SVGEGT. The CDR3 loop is CASRTVTNRDEQYV. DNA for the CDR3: TGTGCCAGCAGGACGGTCACCAACCGGGACGAGCAGTACGTC.

The CDR3 nucleotides read TGTGCCAGCACCCCTTATTGGGACAGAAGCACAGATACGCAGTATTTT. It encodes CASTPYWDRSTDTQYF. The rearrangement uses TRBV27 and TRBJ2-3; TRBD1 aligns across 7 bases. Looked up from germline, CDR1 is MNHEY and CDR2 is SMNVEV (reference sequence). V lost 7 bases, J lost 0 bases, and 10 bases stayed unmatched. This CDR3 contains 16 residues.

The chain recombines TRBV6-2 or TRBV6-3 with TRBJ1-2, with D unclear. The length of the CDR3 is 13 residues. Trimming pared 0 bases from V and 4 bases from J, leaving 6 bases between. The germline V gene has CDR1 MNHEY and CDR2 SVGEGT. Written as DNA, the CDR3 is TGTGCCAGCAGTTACTCGATGAGCTATGGCTACACCTTC. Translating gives CASSYSMSYGYTF.

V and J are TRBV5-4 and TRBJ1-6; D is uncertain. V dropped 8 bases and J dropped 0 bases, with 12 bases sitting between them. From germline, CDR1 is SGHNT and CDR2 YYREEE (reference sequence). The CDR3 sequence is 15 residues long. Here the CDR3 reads CARAMKGSYNSPLHF. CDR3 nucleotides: TGTGCCAGGGCCATGAAGGGCTCCTATAATTCACCCCTCCACTTT.

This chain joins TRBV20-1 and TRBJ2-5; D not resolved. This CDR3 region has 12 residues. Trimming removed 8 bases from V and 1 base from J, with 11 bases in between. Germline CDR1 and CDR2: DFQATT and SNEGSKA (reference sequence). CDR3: CSPNGSQETQYF. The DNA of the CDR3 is TGCAGTCCGAACGGCAGCCAAGAGACCCAGTACTTC.

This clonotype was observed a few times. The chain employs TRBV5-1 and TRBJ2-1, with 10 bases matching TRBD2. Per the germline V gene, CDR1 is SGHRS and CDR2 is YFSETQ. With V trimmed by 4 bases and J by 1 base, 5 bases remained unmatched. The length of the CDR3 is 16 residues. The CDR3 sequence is CASSPRTSGSYNEQFF. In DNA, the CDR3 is TGCGCCAGCAGCCCAAGGACTAGCGGATCCTACAATGAGCAGTTCTTC.

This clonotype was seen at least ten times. The CDR3 DNA is TGCAGCCCTAGCGGGGGGGATCGAGAGCAGTACTTC. Translation gives CSPSGGDREQYF. The chain uses TRBV20-1 and TRBJ2-7, with 12 positions matching TRBD2. The CDR3 covers 12 residues. Germline lookup yields CDR1 DFQATT and CDR2 SNEGSKA (reference sequence).

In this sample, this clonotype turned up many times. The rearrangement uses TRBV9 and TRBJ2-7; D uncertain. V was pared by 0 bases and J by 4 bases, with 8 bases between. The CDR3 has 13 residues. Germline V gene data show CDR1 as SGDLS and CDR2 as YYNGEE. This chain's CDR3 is CASSVASQYEQYF. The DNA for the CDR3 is TGTGCCAGCAGCGTAGCGAGTCAGTACGAGCAGTACTTC.

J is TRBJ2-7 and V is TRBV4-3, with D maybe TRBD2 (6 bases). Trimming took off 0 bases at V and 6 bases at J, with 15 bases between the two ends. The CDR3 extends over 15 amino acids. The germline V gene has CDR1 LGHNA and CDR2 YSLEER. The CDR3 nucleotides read TGCGCCAGCAGCCAAGATCGGGCAGGAGGGGTCGAGCAGTACTTC. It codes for CASSQDRAGGVEQYF.

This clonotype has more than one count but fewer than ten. The CDR3 DNA reads TGTGCCAGCAGCGAGGGGGATGTCTACAATGAGCAGTTCTTC. It encodes CASSEGDVYNEQFF. The chain recombines TRBV7-3 with TRBJ2-1, with D perhaps matching TRBD1 (6 bases). Germline CDR1 is SGHTA and CDR2 is FQGTGA. Trimming pared 5 bases from V and 3 bases from J, leaving 11 bases between. This CDR3 contains 14 residues. The whole variable domain, remainder taken from reference TRBV7-3 and TRBJ2-1, is GAGVSQTPSNKVTEKGKYVELRCDPISGHTALYWYRQSLGQGPEFLIYFQGTGAADDSGLPNDRFFAVRPEGSVSTLKIQRTERGDSAVYLCASSEGDVYNEQFFGPGTRLTVL.

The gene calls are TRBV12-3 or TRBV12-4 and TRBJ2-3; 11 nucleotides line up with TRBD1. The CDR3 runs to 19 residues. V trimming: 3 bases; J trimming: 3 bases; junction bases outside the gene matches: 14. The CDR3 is CASSLGGRTGGAFTDTQYF. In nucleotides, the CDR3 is TGTGCCAGCAGTTTGGGAGGGCGGACAGGGGGCGCATTTACAGATACGCAGTATTTT.